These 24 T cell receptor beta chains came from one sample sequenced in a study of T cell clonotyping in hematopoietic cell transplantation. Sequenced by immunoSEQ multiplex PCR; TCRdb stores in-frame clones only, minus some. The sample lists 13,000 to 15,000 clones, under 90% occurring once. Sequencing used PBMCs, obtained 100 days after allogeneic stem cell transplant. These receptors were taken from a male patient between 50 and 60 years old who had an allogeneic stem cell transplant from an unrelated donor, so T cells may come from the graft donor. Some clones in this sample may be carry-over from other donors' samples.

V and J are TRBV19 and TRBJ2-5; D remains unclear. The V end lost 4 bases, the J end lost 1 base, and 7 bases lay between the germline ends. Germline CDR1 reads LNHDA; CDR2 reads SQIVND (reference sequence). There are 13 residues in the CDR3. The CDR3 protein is CASSNLIQETQYF. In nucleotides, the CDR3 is TGTGCCAGTAGTAATTTGATCCAAGAGACCCAGTACTTC.

The DNA for the CDR3 is TGTGCCACCAGCCCAGGGGTCTTTCCGAACACCATATATTTT. It yields the protein CATSPGVFPNTIYF. The V call is TRBV15, the J call TRBJ1-3, with a possible D match to TRBD1 (6 bases). The CDR3 contains 14 residues. Looked up from germline, CDR1 is LNHNV and CDR2 is YYDKDF (reference sequence). The V end lost 5 bases, the J end lost 7 bases, and 15 bases lay between the germline ends. Variable domain in full (rest from reference TRBV15 and TRBJ1-3): DAMVIQNPRYQVTQFGKPVTLSCSQTLNHNVMYWYQQKSSQAPKLLFHYYDKDFNNEADTPDNFQSRRPNTSFCFLDIRSPGLGDTAMYLCATSPGVFPNTIYFGEGSWLTVV.

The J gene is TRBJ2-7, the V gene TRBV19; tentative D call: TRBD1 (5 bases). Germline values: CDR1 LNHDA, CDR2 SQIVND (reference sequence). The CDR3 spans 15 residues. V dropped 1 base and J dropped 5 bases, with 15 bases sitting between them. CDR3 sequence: CASSIVPAGRHEQYF. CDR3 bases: TGTGCCAGTAGTATAGTTCCGGCAGGGCGCCACGAGCAGTACTTC.

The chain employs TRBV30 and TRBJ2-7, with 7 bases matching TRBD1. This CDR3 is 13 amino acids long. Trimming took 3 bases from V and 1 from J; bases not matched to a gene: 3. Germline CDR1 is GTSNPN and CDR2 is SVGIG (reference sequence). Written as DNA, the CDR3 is TGTGCCTGGAGCACAGGGGTATCCTACGAGCAGTACTTC. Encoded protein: CAWSTGVSYEQYF.

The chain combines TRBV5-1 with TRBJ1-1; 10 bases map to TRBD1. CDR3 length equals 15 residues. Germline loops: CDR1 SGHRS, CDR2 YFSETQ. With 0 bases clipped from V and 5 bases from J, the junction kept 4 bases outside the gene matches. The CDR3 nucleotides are TGCGCCAGCAGCTTGGGTGGACAGGGGGGGACTGAAGCTTTCTTT. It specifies CASSLGGQGGTEAFF.

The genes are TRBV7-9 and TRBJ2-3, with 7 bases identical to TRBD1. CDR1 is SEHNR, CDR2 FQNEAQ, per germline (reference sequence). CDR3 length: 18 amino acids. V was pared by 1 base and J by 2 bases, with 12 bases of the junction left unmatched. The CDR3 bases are TGTGCCAGCAGCTTAGTTTTTGGGCAGGGGGTACTCACAGATACGCAGTATTTT. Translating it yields CASSLVFGQGVLTDTQYF. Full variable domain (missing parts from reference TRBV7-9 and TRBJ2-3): DTGVSQNPRHKITKRGQNVTFRCDPISEHNRLYWYRQTLGQGPEFLTYFQNEAQLEKSRLLSDRFSAERPKGSFSTLEIQRTEQGDSAMYLCASSLVFGQGVLTDTQYFGPGTRLTVL.

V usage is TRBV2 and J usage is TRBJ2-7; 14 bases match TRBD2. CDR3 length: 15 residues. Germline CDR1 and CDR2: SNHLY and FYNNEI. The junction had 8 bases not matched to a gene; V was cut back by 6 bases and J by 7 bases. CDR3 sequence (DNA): TGTGCCAGCAGCGGCCGGACTAGCGGGGGGAGGGAGCAGTACTTC. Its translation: CASSGRTSGGREQYF.

CDR3 bases: TGCGCCAGCAGCTTTGTTAGCTCCTACGAGCAGTACTTC. It specifies CASSFVSSYEQYF. V gene TRBV5-1 combines with J gene TRBJ2-7; the D is unclear. CDR1 and CDR2 (germline): SGHRS, YFSETQ. The CDR3 loop spans 13 amino acids. V was shortened by 2 bases and J by 0 bases, with 6 bases between the two germline ends.

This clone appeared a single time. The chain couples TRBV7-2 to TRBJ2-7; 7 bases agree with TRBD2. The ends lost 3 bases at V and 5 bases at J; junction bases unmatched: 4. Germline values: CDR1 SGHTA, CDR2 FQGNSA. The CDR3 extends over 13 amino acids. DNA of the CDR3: TGTGCCAGCAGCTTGAGAGGGAGGGACGAGCAGTACTTC. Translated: CASSLRGRDEQYF.

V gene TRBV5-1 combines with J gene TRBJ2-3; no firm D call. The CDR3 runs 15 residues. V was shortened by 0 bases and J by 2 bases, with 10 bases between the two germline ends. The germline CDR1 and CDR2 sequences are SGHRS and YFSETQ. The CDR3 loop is CASSLDEPITDTQYF. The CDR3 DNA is TGCGCCAGCAGCTTGGATGAACCAATCACAGATACGCAGTATTTT. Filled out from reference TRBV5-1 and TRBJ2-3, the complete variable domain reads KAGVTQTPRYLIKTRGQQVTLSCSPISGHRSVSWYQQTPGQGLQFLFEYFSETQRNKGNFPGRFSGRQFSNSRSEMNVSTLELGDSALYLCASSLDEPITDTQYFGPGTRLTVL.

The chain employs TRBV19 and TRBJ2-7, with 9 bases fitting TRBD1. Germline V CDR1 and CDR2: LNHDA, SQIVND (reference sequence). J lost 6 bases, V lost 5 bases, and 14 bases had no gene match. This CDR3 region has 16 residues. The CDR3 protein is CASSSPGAGTGTEQYF. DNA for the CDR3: TGTGCCAGTAGTTCCCCCGGTGCGGGGACAGGGACCGAGCAGTACTTC.

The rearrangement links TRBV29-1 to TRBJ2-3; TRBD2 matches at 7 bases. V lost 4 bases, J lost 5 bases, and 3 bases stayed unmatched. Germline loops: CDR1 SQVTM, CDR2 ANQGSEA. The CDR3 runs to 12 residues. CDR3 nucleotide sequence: TGCAGCGTTGGGCTAGCGGTAGATACGCAGTATTTT. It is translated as CSVGLAVDTQYF.

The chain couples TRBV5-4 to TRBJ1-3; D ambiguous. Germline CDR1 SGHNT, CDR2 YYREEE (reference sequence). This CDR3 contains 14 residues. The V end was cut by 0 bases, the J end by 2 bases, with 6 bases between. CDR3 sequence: CASSLEEAGNTIYF. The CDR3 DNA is TGTGCCAGCAGCTTGGAAGAAGCTGGAAACACCATATATTTT.

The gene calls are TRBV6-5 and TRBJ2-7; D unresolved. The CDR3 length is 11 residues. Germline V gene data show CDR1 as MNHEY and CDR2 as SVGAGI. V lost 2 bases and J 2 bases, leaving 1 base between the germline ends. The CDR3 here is CASSYAYEQYF. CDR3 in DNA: TGTGCCAGCAGTTACGCCTACGAGCAGTACTTC.

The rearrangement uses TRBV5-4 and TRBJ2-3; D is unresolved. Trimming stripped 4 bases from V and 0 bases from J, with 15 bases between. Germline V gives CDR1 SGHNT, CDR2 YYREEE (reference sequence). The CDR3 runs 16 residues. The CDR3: CASSPQNSKSTDTQYF. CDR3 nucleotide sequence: TGTGCCAGCAGCCCCCAGAATAGTAAGAGCACAGATACGCAGTATTTT.

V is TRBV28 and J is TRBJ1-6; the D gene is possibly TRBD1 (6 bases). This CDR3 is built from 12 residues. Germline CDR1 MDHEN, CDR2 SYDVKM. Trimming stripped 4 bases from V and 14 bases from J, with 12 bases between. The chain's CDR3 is CASSSPGQSLHF. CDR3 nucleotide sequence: TGTGCCAGCAGTTCCCCGGGACAATCCCTCCACTTT. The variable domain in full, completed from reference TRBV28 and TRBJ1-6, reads DVKVTQSSRYLVKRTGEKVFLECVQDMDHENMFWYRQDPGLGLRLIYFSYDVKMKEKGDIPEGYSVSREKKERFSLILESASTNQTSMYLCASSSPGQSLHFGNGTRLTVT.

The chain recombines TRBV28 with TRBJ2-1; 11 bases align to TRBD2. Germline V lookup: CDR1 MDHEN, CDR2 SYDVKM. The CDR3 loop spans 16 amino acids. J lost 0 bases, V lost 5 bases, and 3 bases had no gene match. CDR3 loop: CASSPSGGSSYNEQFF. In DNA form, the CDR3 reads TGTGCCAGCAGTCCTAGCGGGGGGAGCTCCTACAATGAGCAGTTCTTC.

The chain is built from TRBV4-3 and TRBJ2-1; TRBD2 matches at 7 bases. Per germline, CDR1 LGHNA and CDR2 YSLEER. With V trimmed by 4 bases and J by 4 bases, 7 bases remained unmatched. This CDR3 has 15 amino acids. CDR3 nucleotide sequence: TGCGCCAGCAGCCCCGGGAGGTCCCCTTACAATGAGCAGTTCTTC. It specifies CASSPGRSPYNEQFF.

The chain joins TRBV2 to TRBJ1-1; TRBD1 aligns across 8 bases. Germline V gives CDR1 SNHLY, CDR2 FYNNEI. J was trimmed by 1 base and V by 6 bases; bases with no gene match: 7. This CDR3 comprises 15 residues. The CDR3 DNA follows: TGTGCCAGCAGGGACCTACAGGGGGGGAACACTGAAGCTTTCTTT. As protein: CASRDLQGGNTEAFF. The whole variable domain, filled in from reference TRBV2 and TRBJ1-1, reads EPEVTQTPSHQVTQMGQEVILRCVPISNHLYFYWYRQILGQKVEFLVSFYNNEISEKSEIFDDQFSVERPDGSNFTLKIRSTKLEDSAMYFCASRDLQGGNTEAFFGQGTRLTVV.

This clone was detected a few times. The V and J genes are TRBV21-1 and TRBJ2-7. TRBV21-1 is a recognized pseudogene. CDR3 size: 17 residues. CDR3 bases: TGTGCCAGCAGCAAGAAATTGGATTCGGGTGGGCCCTACGAGCAGTACTTC. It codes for CASSKKLDSGGPYEQYF.

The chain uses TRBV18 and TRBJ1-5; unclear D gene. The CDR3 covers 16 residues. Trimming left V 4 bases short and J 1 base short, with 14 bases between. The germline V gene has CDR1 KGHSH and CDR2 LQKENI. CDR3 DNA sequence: TGTGCCAGCTCACAAGGCGGCCGAGGAAGCAATCAGCCCCAGCATTTT. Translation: CASSQGGRGSNQPQHF.

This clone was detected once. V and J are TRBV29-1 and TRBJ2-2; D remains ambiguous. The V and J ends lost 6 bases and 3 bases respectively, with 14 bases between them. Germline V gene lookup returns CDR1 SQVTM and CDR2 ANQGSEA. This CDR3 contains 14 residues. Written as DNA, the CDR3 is TGCAGCGTGGGCCAAAGCCAGGACACCGGGGAGCTGTTTTTT. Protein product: CSVGQSQDTGELFF.

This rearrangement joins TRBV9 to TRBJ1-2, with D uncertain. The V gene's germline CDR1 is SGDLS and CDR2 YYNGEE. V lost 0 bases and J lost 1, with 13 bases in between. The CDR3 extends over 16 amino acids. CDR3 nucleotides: TGTGCCAGCAGCGTAGAGGTCCCAGCTGTTAACTATGGCTACACCTTC. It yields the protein CASSVEVPAVNYGYTF.

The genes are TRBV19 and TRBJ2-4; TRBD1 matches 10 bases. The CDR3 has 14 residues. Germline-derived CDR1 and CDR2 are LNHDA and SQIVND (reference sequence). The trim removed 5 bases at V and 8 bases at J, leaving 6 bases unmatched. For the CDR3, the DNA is TGTGCCAGTAGTGGCGGGACAGGGGAGGACATTCAGTACTTC. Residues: CASSGGTGEDIQYF.